This TCR beta chain stems from a study of blood T cell repertoires in COVID-19. V shed 0 bases, J shed 2 bases, and the junction held 7 bases outside the gene matches. In germline, CDR1 is SGHRS, CDR2 YFSETQ. This CDR3 is 17 amino acids long. Clones were read by immunoSEQ multiplex PCR, and TCRdb kept only the in-frame ones, dropping some. This sample yields about 290,000 clones, of which over 85% are seen a single time; around 10% belongs to the top ten. Patients from Seattle were sampled longitudinally, starting during active infection. Specimen: peripheral blood. The TCR comes from a woman in her 30s with COVID-19, enrolled during active disease. The chain is built from TRBV5-1 and TRBJ1-4; 7 nucleotides match TRBD1. CDR3 in amino acids: CASSLGQGMFTNEKLFF. The CDR3 bases are TGCGCCAGCAGCTTGGGACAGGGAATGTTCACTAATGAAAAACTGTTTTTT.